One sample yielded the 24 T cell receptor beta chains listed below, sequenced in a study of monozygotic twins with inflammatory bowel disease. TCRdb processed the 5' RACE reads again and assigns one entry to each CDR3 protein, with no DNA. Listed are about 330,000 distinct CDR3 sequences; approximately 2% falls within the top ten. The specimen was blood. The origin of the receptors is a human donor with ulcerative colitis or Crohn's disease, or a healthy co-twin of an affected twin (not recorded which).

The V and J genes are TRBV6-2 or TRBV6-3 and TRBJ2-5; the TCRdb D gene call, TRBD1, has no DNA to confirm it. CDR1 is MNHEY, CDR2 SVGEGT, per germline. This CDR3 has 16 residues. The CDR3 here is CASSYTFRDRTETQYF.

J is TRBJ1-1 and V is TRBV20-1. The germline V gene encodes CDR1 DFQATT and CDR2 SNEGSKA (reference sequence). There are 13 residues in the CDR3. CDR3 amino acids: CSAPAGAGTEAFF.

The V call is TRBV5-5, the J call TRBJ1-5; the D gene TCRdb calls, TRBD1, cannot be checked with no DNA. Germline V gives CDR1 SGHKS, CDR2 YYEKEE (reference sequence). The CDR3 runs 15 residues. CDR3 protein: CASSYGTGGNQPQHF.

The rearrangement links TRBV12-3 or TRBV12-4 to TRBJ2-1; the D call of TRBD2 rests on TCRdb alone, since no DNA is present to check it. CDR3 length equals 14 residues. CDR3 amino acids: CASNLASGTNEQFF.

The genes are TRBV4-3 and TRBJ2-4; TCRdb designates TRBD1, a call that cannot be tested without DNA. CDR3 size: 14 residues. From germline, CDR1 is LGHNA and CDR2 YSLEER. CDR3 region: CASSPLGGKNIQYF.

The V call is TRBV7-2, the J call TRBJ1-6; TCRdb picks TRBD1, but there is no DNA to check that call. The CDR3 totals 15 residues. Germline V gives CDR1 SGHTA, CDR2 FQGNSA. The CDR3 loop is CASSLRTGDYSPLHF. The whole variable domain, remainder taken from reference TRBV7-2 and TRBJ1-6, is GAGVSQSPSNKVTEKGKDVELRCDPISGHTALYWYRQSLGQGLEFLIYFQGNSAPDKSGLPSDRFSAERTGGSVSTLTIQRTQQEDSAVYLCASSLRTGDYSPLHFGNGTRLTVT.

The V gene is TRBV3-1, the J gene TRBJ2-5; TCRdb returns TRBD2, unconfirmable since there is no DNA. The CDR3 totals 14 residues. Germline assignment: CDR1 LGHDT and CDR2 YNNKEL (reference sequence). CDR3 residues: CASSRREGLETQYF.

The rearrangement links TRBV20-1 to TRBJ2-5; TCRdb picks TRBD2, but there is no DNA to check that call. Germline V gene sequence: CDR1 DFQATT, CDR2 SNEGSKA (reference sequence). The CDR3 is 15 amino acids. The CDR3 loop is CSALSGTSGKETQYF.

The chain uses TRBV6-1 and TRBJ2-5; the TCRdb D gene call, TRBD1, has no DNA to confirm it. The CDR3 runs 17 residues. Germline assignment: CDR1 MNHNS and CDR2 SASEGT. The CDR3 loop is CASRERVARGYQETQYF.

The chain couples TRBV2 to TRBJ1-4. The CDR3 is made up of 18 amino acids. The germline gives CDR1 SNHLY, CDR2 FYNNEI. The CDR3 reads CASSTRVGYFATNEKLFF.

J is TRBJ1-3 and V is TRBV4-3. CDR1 and CDR2 (germline): LGHNA, YSLEER. The CDR3 totals 15 residues. CDR3 sequence: CASSLLGQQGNTIYF.

CDR3 residues: CASRGAGSNEQFF. The genes are TRBV5-1 and TRBJ2-1. Germline V CDR1 and CDR2: SGHRS, YFSETQ. The CDR3 covers 13 residues. Supplemented by reference TRBV5-1 and TRBJ2-1, the full variable domain reads KAGVTQTPRYLIKTRGQQVTLSCSPISGHRSVSWYQQTPGQGLQFLFEYFSETQRNKGNFPGRFSGRQFSNSRSEMNVSTLELGDSALYLCASRGAGSNEQFFGPGTRLTVL.

The chain uses TRBV20-1 and TRBJ1-5; the D call from TCRdb, TRBD1, cannot be confirmed without DNA. In germline, CDR1 is DFQATT, CDR2 SNEGSKA (reference sequence). This CDR3 is built from 16 residues. The CDR3 reads CSARGTQGISNQPQHF.

The chain recombines TRBV7-6 with TRBJ2-1. CDR1 SGHVS and CDR2 FNYEAQ come from the germline V gene. The CDR3 length is 13 residues. CDR3 sequence reads: CASSLDGVDEQFF.

The chain has TRBV4-3 and TRBJ1-3; checking the TCRdb D call of TRBD1 is not possible without DNA. This CDR3 has 15 amino acids. Germline CDR1 reads LGHNA; CDR2 reads YSLEER. CDR3 sequence: CASSQHRATGNTIYF.

The chain couples TRBV28 to TRBJ2-7; TCRdb's assignment of TRBD1 cannot be checked, as there is no DNA. There are 13 residues in the CDR3. Per the germline V gene, CDR1 is MDHEN and CDR2 is SYDVKM. CDR3: CASNEGRGDEQYF. Looking up the rest from reference TRBV28 and TRBJ2-7 gives the full variable domain: DVKVTQSSRYLVKRTGEKVFLECVQDMDHENMFWYRQDPGLGLRLIYFSYDVKMKEKGDIPEGYSVSREKKERFSLILESASTNQTSMYLCASNEGRGDEQYFGPGTRLTVT.

V is TRBV19 and J is TRBJ2-2; TCRdb gives TRBD1 as the D gene, but with no DNA this cannot be confirmed. CDR3 length: 15 residues. Germline V gene lookup returns CDR1 LNHDA and CDR2 SQIVND (reference sequence). The CDR3 region is CASRARGTATGELFF.

The chain recombines TRBV30 with TRBJ2-7; TCRdb's D call, TRBD1, is unchecked because there is no DNA. Germline CDR1 is GTSNPN and CDR2 is SVGIG (reference sequence). CDR3 length: 14 amino acids. The chain's CDR3 is CAWRGRDRGNEQYF.

J is TRBJ2-7 and V is TRBV27; there is no DNA to check the TCRdb D call of TRBD1. Germline lookup yields CDR1 MNHEY and CDR2 SMNVEV (reference sequence). This CDR3 region has 13 residues. CDR3 residues: CASGRGPSYEQYF.

The chain links TRBV6-2 or TRBV6-3 to TRBJ1-5; checking the TCRdb D call of TRBD1 is not possible without DNA. CDR1 MNHEY and CDR2 SVGEGT come from the germline V gene. CDR3 length equals 14 residues. The CDR3 sequence is CASSFGSGNQPQHF.

This chain's CDR3 is CASSQEPPGTSNNEQFF. The chain is built from TRBV4-1 and TRBJ2-1; TCRdb outputs TRBD2, but without DNA this stays unchecked. This CDR3 region has 17 residues. Germline V lookup: CDR1 MGHRA, CDR2 YSYEKL.

The chain recombines TRBV9 with TRBJ2-1; TCRdb returns TRBD2, unconfirmable since there is no DNA. The germline V gene has CDR1 SGDLS and CDR2 YYNGEE. The CDR3 extends over 14 amino acids. CDR3 amino acids: CASSGKRGWNEQFF. Full variable domain (rest looked up from reference TRBV9 and TRBJ2-1): DSGVTQTPKHLITATGQRVTLRCSPRSGDLSVYWYQQSLDQGLQFLIQYYNGEERAKGNILERFSAQQFPDLHSELNLSSLELGDSALYFCASSGKRGWNEQFFGPGTRLTVL.

The CDR3 loop is CASSLDKTSGYTF. The chain couples TRBV11-2 to TRBJ1-2. The CDR3 has 13 amino acids. The germline CDR1 and CDR2 sequences are SGHAT and FQNNGV.

The chain carries TRBV6-1 and TRBJ1-1; without DNA, the TCRdb call of TRBD1 cannot be checked. The CDR3 loop spans 14 amino acids. The V gene's germline CDR1 is MNHNS and CDR2 SASEGT. CDR3 sequence: CASPLNPGVKDAFF.